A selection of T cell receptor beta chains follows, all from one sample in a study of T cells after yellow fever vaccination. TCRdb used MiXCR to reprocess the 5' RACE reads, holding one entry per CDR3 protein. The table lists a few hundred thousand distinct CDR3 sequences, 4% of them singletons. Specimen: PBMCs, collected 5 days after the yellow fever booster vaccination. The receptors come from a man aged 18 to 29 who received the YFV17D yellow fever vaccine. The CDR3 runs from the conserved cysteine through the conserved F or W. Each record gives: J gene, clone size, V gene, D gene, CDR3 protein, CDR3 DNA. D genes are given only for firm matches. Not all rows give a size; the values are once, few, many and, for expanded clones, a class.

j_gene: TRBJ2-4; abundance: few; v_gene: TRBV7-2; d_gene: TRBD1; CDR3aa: CASSFRQGSNIQYF; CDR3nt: TGTGCCAGCAGCTTCAGACAGGGGTCAAACATTCAGTACTTC
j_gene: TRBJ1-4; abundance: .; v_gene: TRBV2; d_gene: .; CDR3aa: CASSRYRGATNEKLFF; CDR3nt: TGTGCCAGCAGTCGGTACCGGGGAGCAACTAATGAAAAACTGTTTTTT
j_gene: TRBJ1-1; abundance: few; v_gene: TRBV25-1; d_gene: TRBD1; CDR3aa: CASSGGQIEAFF; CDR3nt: TGTGCCAGCAGTGGGGGACAGATTGAAGCTTTCTTT
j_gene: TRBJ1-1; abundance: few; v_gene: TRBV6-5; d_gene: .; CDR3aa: CASSYGRGRAFF; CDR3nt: TGTGCCAGCAGTTACGGGAGGGGAAGAGCTTTCTTT
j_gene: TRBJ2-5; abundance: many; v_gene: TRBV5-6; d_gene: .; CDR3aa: CASSLAGPKETQYF; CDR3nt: TGTGCCAGCAGCTTGGCGGGCCCCAAAGAGACCCAGTACTTC
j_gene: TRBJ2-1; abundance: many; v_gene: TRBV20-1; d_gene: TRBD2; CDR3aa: CSARDRRGINNEQFF; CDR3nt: TGCAGTGCTAGAGATCGGCGGGGGATAAACAATGAGCAGTTCTTC
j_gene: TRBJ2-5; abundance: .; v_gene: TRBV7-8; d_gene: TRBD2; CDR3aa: CASSSASGAQETQYF; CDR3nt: TGTGCCAGCAGCTCGGCTAGCGGGGCCCAAGAGACCCAGTACTTC
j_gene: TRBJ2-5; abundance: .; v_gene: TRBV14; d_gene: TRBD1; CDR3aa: CASSRPPGQGRGQTQYF; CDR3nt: TGTGCCAGCAGCCGACCCCCGGGACAGGGTCGAGGACAGACCCAGTACTTC
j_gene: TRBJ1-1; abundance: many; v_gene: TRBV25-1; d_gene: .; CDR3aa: CASSGHLDSRAFF; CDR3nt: TGTGCCAGCAGTGGCCACCTGGACAGTCGAGCTTTCTTT
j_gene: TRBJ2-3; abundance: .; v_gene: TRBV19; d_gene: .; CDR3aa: CASSVGLLPTDTQYF; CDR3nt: TGTGCCAGTAGTGTGGGACTGCTTCCCACAGATACGCAGTATTTT
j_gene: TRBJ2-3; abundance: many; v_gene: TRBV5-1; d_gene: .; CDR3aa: CASTTPGLNEDTQYF; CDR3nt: TGCGCCAGCACTACCCCGGGGCTGAATGAAGATACGCAGTATTTT
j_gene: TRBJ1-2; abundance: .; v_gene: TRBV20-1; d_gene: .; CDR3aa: CSARDGGSITGYTF; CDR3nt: TGCAGTGCTAGAGATGGCGGATCTATAACCGGCTACACCTTC
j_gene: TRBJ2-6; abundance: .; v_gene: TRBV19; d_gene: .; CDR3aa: CASCIGGGAGANVLTF; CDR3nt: TGTGCCAGTTGTATAGGGGGCGGGGCTGGGGCCAACGTCCTGACTTTC
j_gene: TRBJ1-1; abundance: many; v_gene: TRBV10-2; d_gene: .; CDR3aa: CASSSETLNTEAFF; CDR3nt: TGCGCCAGCTCTTCGGAGACCTTGAACACTGAAGCTTTCTTT
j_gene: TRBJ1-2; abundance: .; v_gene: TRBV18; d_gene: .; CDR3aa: CASSPGAINYGYTF; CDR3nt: TGTGCCAGCTCACCAGGGGCCATTAACTATGGCTACACCTTC
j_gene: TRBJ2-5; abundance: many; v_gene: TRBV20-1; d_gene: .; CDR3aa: CSAREVRGQETQYF; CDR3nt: TGCAGTGCTAGAGAGGTGCGGGGCCAAGAGACCCAGTACTTC
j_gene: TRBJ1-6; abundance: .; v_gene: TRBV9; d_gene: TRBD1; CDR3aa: CASSAGQMDNSPLHF; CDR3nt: TGTGCCAGCAGCGCGGGACAGATGGATAATTCACCCCTCCACTTT